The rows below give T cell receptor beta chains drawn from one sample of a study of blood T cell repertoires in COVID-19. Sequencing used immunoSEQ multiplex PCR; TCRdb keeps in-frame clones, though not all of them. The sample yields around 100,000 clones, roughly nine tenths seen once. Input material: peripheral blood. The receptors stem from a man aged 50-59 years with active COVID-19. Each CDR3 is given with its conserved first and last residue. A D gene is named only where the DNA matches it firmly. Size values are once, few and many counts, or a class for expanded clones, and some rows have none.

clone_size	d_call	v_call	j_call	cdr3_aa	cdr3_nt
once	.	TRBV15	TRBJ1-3	CATSRDRGAGNTIYF	TGTGCCACCAGCAGAGATCGCGGGGCAGGAAACACCATATATTTT
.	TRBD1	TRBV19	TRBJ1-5	CASSRRDRGDQPQHF	TGTGCCAGTAGTAGGCGGGACAGGGGGGATCAGCCCCAGCATTTT
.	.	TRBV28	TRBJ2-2	CASSRADTGELFF	TGTGCCAGCAGCAGGGCCGACACCGGGGAGCTGTTTTTT
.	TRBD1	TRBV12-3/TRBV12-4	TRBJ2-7	CASSIGTVYEQYF	TGTGCCAGCAGTATAGGGACAGTCTACGAGCAGTACTTC
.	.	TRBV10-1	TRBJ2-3	CASSKSYTDTQYF	TGCGCCAGCAGCAAATCCTACACAGATACGCAGTATTTT
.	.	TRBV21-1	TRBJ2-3	CASSKGQTSTDTQYF	TGTGCCAGCAGCAAAGGCCAGACTAGCACAGATACGCAGTATTTT
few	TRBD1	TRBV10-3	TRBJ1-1	CAISEPGQGNTEAFF	TGTGCCATCAGTGAGCCGGGACAGGGGAACACTGAAGCTTTCTTT
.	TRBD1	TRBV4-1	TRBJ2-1	CASSQAGTGGNEQFF	TGCGCCAGCAGCCAGGCCGGGACAGGGGGAAATGAGCAGTTCTTC
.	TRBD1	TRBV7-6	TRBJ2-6	CASSYPDRVLSGANVLTF	TGTGCCAGCAGCTATCCGGACAGGGTCCTATCTGGGGCCAACGTCCTGACTTTC
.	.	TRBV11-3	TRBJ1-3	CASSLPGYSGNTIYF	TGTGCCAGCAGCTTACCAGGCTACTCTGGAAACACCATATATTTT
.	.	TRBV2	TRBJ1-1	CASSGQPNTEAFF	TGTGCCAGCAGTGGACAACCGAACACTGAAGCTTTCTTT
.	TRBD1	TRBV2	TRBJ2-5	CASDMQGQGRLAQYF	TGTGCCAGCGATATGCAGGGACAGGGGCGATTGGCCCAGTACTTC
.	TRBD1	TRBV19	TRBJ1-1	CASSPTGKGTEAFF	TGTGCCAGTAGCCCGACAGGGAAGGGCACTGAAGCTTTCTTT
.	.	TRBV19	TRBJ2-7	CASSMQDSYEQYF	TGTGCCAGTAGTATGCAAGACAGCTACGAGCAGTACTTC
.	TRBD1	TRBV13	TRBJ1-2	CASSDDRDGYTF	TGTGCCAGCAGCGACGACAGGGATGGCTACACCTTC
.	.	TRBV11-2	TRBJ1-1	CASSLGVGLTEAFF	TGTGCCAGCAGCTTAGGTGTGGGACTCACTGAAGCTTTCTTT
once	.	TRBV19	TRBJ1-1	CASSISRNTEAFF	TGTGCCAGTAGTATATCCAGGAACACTGAAGCTTTCTTT
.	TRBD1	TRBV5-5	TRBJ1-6	CASSLGTGTLLSPLHF	TGTGCCAGCAGCTTGGGGACAGGGACGTTATTATCACCCCTCCACTTT
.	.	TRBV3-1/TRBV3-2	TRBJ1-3	CASSPQSSPIYF	TGTGCCAGCAGCCCCCAGTCAAGTCCCATATATTTT
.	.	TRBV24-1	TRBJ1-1	CATSDPGVTEAFF	TGTGCCACCAGTGATCCAGGGGTGACTGAAGCTTTCTTT
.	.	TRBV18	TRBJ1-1	CASSPPGIQRAEAFF	TGTGCCAGCTCACCCCCCGGGATACAACGGGCTGAAGCTTTCTTT
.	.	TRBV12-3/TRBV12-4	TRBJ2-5	CASSFRKTQYF	TGTGCCAGCAGTTTCCGTAAGACCCAGTACTTC
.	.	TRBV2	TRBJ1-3	CASSVQGFEQRVYF	TGTGCCAGCAGCGTCCAGGGCTTTGAACAGAGAGTATATTTT
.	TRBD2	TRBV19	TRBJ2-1	CASRTSGGASYEQFF	TGTGCCAGTAGGACTAGCGGGGGGGCCAGCTATGAGCAGTTCTTC
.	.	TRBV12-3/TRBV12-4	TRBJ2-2	CANAGANTGELFF	TGTGCCAACGCCGGGGCGAACACCGGGGAGCTGTTTTTT
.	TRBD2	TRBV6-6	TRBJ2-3	CATQLIAGETDTQYF	TGTGCCACCCAGTTAATAGCGGGAGAGACAGATACGCAGTATTTT
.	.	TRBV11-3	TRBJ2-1	CASSWSTSVNEQFF	TGTGCCAGCAGCTGGTCTACCTCCGTCAATGAGCAGTTCTTC
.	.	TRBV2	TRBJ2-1	CASSESSTRNEQFF	TGTGCCAGCAGTGAATCTAGCACGCGCAATGAGCAGTTCTTC
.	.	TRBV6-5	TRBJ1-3	CASSLAGGSGNTIYF	TGTGCCAGCAGTTTGGCTGGCGGGTCAGGAAACACCATATATTTT